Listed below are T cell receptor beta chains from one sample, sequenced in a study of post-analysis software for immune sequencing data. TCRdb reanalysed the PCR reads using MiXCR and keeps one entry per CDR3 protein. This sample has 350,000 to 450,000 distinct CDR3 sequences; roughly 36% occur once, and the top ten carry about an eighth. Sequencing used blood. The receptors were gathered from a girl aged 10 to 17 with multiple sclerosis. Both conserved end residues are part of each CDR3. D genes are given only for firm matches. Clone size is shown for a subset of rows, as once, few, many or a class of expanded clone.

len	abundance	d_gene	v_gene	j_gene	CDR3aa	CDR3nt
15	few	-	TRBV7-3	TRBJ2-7	CASSLWADNSYEQYF	TGTGCCAGCAGCTTATGGGCGGACAACTCCTACGAGCAGTACTTC
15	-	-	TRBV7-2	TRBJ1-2	CASSSQGTSLGGYTF	TGTGCCAGCAGCTCGCAAGGGACCTCACTCGGAGGCTACACCTTC
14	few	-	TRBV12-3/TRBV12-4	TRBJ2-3	CASSFSTSTDTQYF	TGTGCCAGCAGTTTCTCGACTAGCACAGATACGCAGTATTTT
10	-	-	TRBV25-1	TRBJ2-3	CASRFDTQYF	TGTGCCAGCAGGTTTGATACGCAGTATTTT
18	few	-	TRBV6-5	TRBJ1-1	CASSSMGTGQIMNTEAFF	TGTGCCAGCAGTTCGATGGGAACCGGACAGATAATGAACACTGAAGCTTTCTTT
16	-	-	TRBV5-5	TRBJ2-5	CASSSGPGLRGETQYF	TGTGCCAGCAGCTCGGGACCCGGACTTAGGGGAGAGACCCAGTACTTC
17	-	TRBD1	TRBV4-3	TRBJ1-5	CASSQGRGTGSNQPQHF	TGCGCCAGCAGCCAAGGGAGGGGGACAGGGAGCAATCAGCCCCAGCATTTT
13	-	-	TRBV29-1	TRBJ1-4	CSVRVVSNEKLFF	TGCAGCGTTAGGGTGGTTTCGAATGAAAAACTGTTTTTT
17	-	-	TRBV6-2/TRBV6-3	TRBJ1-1	CASSPNWAGRRNTEAFF	TGTGCCAGCAGCCCGAATTGGGCAGGGCGTAGGAACACTGAAGCTTTCTTT
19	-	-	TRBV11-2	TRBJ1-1	CASSLDRKGGPIFNTEAFF	TGTGCCAGCAGCTTAGATCGAAAGGGCGGCCCGATATTCAACACTGAAGCTTTCTTT
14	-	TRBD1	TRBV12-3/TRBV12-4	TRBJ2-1	CACSSTGGNPEQFF	TGTGCCTGCAGTTCGACAGGGGGCAATCCTGAGCAGTTCTTC
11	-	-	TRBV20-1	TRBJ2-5	CSARDSETQYF	TGCAGTGCTAGGGACTCGGAGACCCAGTACTTC
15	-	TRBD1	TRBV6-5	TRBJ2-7	CASSYRGQGAYEQYF	TGTGCCAGCAGTTACAGGGGACAGGGGGCCTACGAGCAGTACTTC
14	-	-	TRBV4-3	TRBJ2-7	CASSQIRSSYEQYF	TGCGCCAGCAGCCAGATCCGGAGCTCCTACGAGCAGTACTTC
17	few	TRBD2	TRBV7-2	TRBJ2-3	CASRRTSGGAGRDTQYF	TGTGCCAGCCGCCGGACTAGCGGGGGGGCAGGAAGAGATACGCAGTATTTT
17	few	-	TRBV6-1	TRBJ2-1	CASSVPSRASSYNEQFF	TGTGCCAGCAGTGTCCCCTCCCGGGCCTCTTCCTACAATGAGCAGTTCTTC
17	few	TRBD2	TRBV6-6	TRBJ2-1	CASSFRLAGGVYNEQFF	TGTGCCAGCAGTTTCAGACTAGCGGGGGGGGTTTACAATGAGCAGTTCTTC
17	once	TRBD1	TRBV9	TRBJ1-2	CASTYPTGILPLDGYTF	TGTGCCAGCACCTACCCGACAGGGATTCTACCGCTGGATGGCTACACCTTC
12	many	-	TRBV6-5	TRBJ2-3	CASSHGTDTQYF	TGTGCCAGCAGTCACGGGACCGATACGCAGTATTTT
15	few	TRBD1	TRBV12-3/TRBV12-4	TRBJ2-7	CASSSGTEFPYEQYF	TGTGCCAGCAGTTCCGGGACAGAATTTCCCTACGAGCAGTACTTC
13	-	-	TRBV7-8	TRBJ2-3	CASSLVQTDTQYF	TGTGCCAGCAGCTTAGTACAAACAGATACGCAGTATTTT
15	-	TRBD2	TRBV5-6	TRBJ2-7	CASSLWASGVEEQYF	TGTGCCAGCAGCTTGTGGGCTAGCGGGGTCGAAGAGCAGTACTTC
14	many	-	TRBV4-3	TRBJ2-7	CASSQDRGSTEQYF	TGCGCCAGCAGCCAAGATAGGGGTTCAACCGAGCAGTACTTC
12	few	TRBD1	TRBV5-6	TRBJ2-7	CASSLQGDEQYF	TGTGCCAGCAGCCTACAGGGGGACGAGCAGTACTTC
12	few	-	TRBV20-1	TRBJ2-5	CSASYREETQYF	TGCAGTGCTAGCTACAGGGAAGAGACCCAGTACTTC
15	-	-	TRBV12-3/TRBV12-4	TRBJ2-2	CASSGDKGNTGELFF	TGTGCCAGCAGTGGTGACAAGGGAAACACCGGGGAGCTGTTTTTT
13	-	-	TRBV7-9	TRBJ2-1	CASSLEPEIKQFF	TGTGCCAGCAGCTTAGAACCGGAAATAAAGCAGTTCTTC
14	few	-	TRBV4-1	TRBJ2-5	CASSQVDFQETQYF	TGCGCCAGCAGCCAAGTTGACTTTCAAGAGACCCAGTACTTC
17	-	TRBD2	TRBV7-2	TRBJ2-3	CASSTIAGGAFTDTQYF	TGTGCCAGCAGTACCATAGCGGGGGGCGCCTTCACAGATACGCAGTATTTT
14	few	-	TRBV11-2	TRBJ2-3	CASSFSKGPDTQYF	TGTGCCAGCAGCTTCTCTAAGGGCCCAGATACGCAGTATTTT
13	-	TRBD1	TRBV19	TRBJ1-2	CASRDRSLYGYTF	TGTGCCAGCCGGGACAGGAGCCTCTATGGCTACACCTTC
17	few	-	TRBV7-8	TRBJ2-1	CASSSDHGPSSYNEQFF	TGTGCCAGCAGCTCCGATCATGGCCCCAGCTCCTACAATGAGCAGTTCTTC